Following are 32 T cell receptor beta chains from one sample sequenced in a study of regulatory T cells in long-lasting Graves disease. TCR beta libraries were built with iRepertoire HTBI primers and Arm-PCR of CDR3 regions. TCRdb itself ran the multiplex PCR reads through MiXCR, one entry per CDR3 protein. This sample yields 400,000 or so distinct CDR3 sequences, of which roughly a quarter are seen a single time; roughly 26% belongs to the top ten. Time point described: persistent/refractory GD, antithyroid drugs over 5 years with positive TRAb. The TCR library was made from RNA that had been extracted from PBMCs in TRIzol. This sample comprised peripheral blood mononuclear cells (PBMCs), obtained when the disease was refractory, from a patient treated with antithyroid drugs. The receptors come from a female donor with Graves disease.

Concerning this clonotype itself: At one end the junction does not follow the germline gene, possibly because of a read error. This chain joins TRBV11-2 and TRBJ1-6, with unresolved D. CDR3 size: 15 residues. Germline CDR1 is SGHAT and CDR2 is FQNNGV. This chain's CDR3 is CASSLAVARDSPLDF. The CDR3 DNA is TGTGCCAGCAGCTTAGCCGTGGCGCGGGATTCACCCCTCGACTTT.

This clonotype showed up just a few times. J is TRBJ2-5 and V is TRBV5-6, with D perhaps matching TRBD2 (7 bases). Per germline, CDR1 SGHDT and CDR2 YYEEEE. V lost 4 bases and J 5 bases, leaving 18 bases between the germline ends. The CDR3 extends over 15 amino acids. The CDR3 spells CASSPLGGRVETQYF. The DNA of the CDR3 is TGTGCCAGCAGCCCCCTGGGGGGGCGCGTGGAGACCCAGTACTTC.

This clonotype was seen at least ten times. The V gene is TRBV11-2, the J gene TRBJ2-7, with a weak D call TRBD1 (6 bases). Germline V gives CDR1 SGHAT, CDR2 FQNNGV. Trimming removed 4 bases at V and 6 bases at J, with 16 bases between. The CDR3 is 14 residues long. The CDR3 reads CASSSTRDILEQYF. The CDR3 nucleotides are TGTGCCAGCAGCTCGACCCGGGACATACTCGAGCAGTACTTC.

This clonotype was recorded a few times. This sequence joins TRBV10-3 and TRBJ1-2; tentative D call: TRBD1 (6 bases). Germline CDR1 ENHRY, CDR2 SYGVKD. This CDR3 spans 19 amino acids. V was trimmed by 3 bases and J by 2 bases, leaving 25 bases between them. The CDR3 DNA reads as TGTGCCATCAGTGAAAGCCGCTTCGGGGAGGGGGTGGGAAACTATGGCTACACCTTC. Translation gives CAISESRFGEGVGNYGYTF.

The J gene is TRBJ2-1, the V gene TRBV28, with 9 bases that match TRBD2. CDR3 size: 14 residues. Germline V gene lookup returns CDR1 MDHEN and CDR2 SYDVKM. V trimming: 7 bases; J trimming: 5 bases; junction bases outside the gene matches: 6. CDR3 in DNA: TGTGCCAGCACCAGGACTAGCGCCGACAATGAGCAGTTCTTC. The encoded protein is CASTRTSADNEQFF.

This clonotype was detected only a few times. CDR3: CSVGENSYEQYF. The DNA of the CDR3 is TGCAGCGTTGGAGAGAACTCCTACGAGCAGTACTTC. The V and J genes are TRBV29-1 and TRBJ2-7, with unresolved D. The germline gives CDR1 SQVTM, CDR2 ANQGSEA. The V and J ends lost 4 bases and 0 bases respectively, with 7 bases between them. The CDR3 length is 12 residues.

This clonotype was seen once. The rearrangement links TRBV2 to TRBJ2-5; 8 bases are shared with TRBD1. J was trimmed by 5 bases and V by 2 bases; bases with no gene match: 7. The CDR3 contains 15 residues. CDR1 is SNHLY and CDR2 is FYNNEI in the germline V gene. CDR3 residues: CASSEQGAREETQYF. Here the CDR3 DNA reads TGTGCCAGCAGTGAACAGGGGGCCAGGGAGGAGACCCAGTACTTC.

Only a few counts were recorded for this clonotype. The chain has TRBV12-3 or TRBV12-4 and TRBJ1-1, with 8 bases fitting TRBD1. V was pared by 6 bases and J by 0 bases, with 15 bases of the junction left unmatched. The CDR3 covers 18 residues. In DNA, the CDR3 is TGTGCCAGCAGCTTTTGGGCAGGGGGCTCCCCCATGAACACTGAAGCTTTCTTT. It yields the protein CASSFWAGGSPMNTEAFF.

The V gene is TRBV6-1, the J gene TRBJ1-3, with TRBD1 matching 8 bases. The germline CDR1 and CDR2 sequences are MNHNS and SASEGT. V dropped 6 bases and J dropped 1; count of bases not matched to a gene: 8. CDR3 size: 16 residues. The CDR3 reads CASSFTGGWSGNTIYF. The CDR3 DNA is TGTGCCAGCAGCTTTACAGGGGGATGGTCTGGAAACACCATATATTTT.

With regard to this clonotype: Because the CDR3 is missing its conserved closing phenylalanine or tryptophan, this is likely a read error. The chain couples TRBV7-2 to TRBJ2-5, with D possibly matching TRBD1 (5 bases). The V and J ends lost 5 bases and 0 bases respectively, with 10 bases between them. The germline V gene encodes CDR1 SGHTA and CDR2 FQGNSA. This CDR3 contains 14 residues. The CDR3 nucleotides are TGTGCCAGCAGCAAGGGGATGTACCAAGAGACCCAGTACCTC. It is translated as CASSKGMYQETQYL.

The CDR3 DNA is TGCAGCGTTGATGGTGACAGGGCCTATGGCTACACCTTC. This codes for CSVDGDRAYGYTF. The V gene is TRBV29-1, the J gene TRBJ1-2; 7 nucleotides match TRBD1. V gave up 3 bases and J gave up 4 bases; unmatched junction bases: 5. The CDR3 consists of 13 residues. Germline V gives CDR1 SQVTM, CDR2 ANQGSEA.

This clonotype was detected ten times or more. The chain carries TRBV2 and TRBJ1-5; D is possibly TRBD1 (5 bases). Trimming took 4 bases from V and 3 from J, leaving 10 bases between them. In germline, CDR1 is SNHLY, CDR2 FYNNEI. The CDR3 runs 14 residues. The CDR3 coding sequence is TGTGCCAGCAGTGTATGGGACGACAATCAGCCCCAGCATTTT. Translation gives CASSVWDDNQPQHF.

This clonotype showed up just a few times. V gene TRBV18 combines with J gene TRBJ2-7; D is perhaps TRBD1 (6 bases). The CDR3 runs 15 residues. Germline V CDR1 and CDR2: KGHSH, LQKENI. Trimming stripped 3 bases from V and 7 bases from J, with 19 bases between. CDR3 sequence: CASSPPRTVRGEQYF. CDR3 DNA sequence: TGTGCCAGCTCACCCCCCCGGACCGTTAGGGGGGAGCAGTACTTC.

This clonotype has at least ten counts. V usage is TRBV16 and J usage is TRBJ2-3, with D perhaps matching TRBD1 (6 bases). Germline loops: CDR1 KGHSY, CDR2 FQNENV. Trimming shortened V by 2 bases and J by 6 bases, and 6 bases separated the two germline ends. The CDR3 spans 12 residues. CDR3 loop: CASSQQGDTQYF. The CDR3 DNA reads TGTGCCAGCAGCCAACAGGGGGATACGCAGTATTTT.

This clonotype occurred a few times. This chain joins TRBV20-1 and TRBJ2-5; 13 bases match TRBD2. V was clipped by 6 bases and J by 5 bases; unmatched bases: 3. CDR3 length equals 13 residues. Per germline, CDR1 DFQATT and CDR2 SNEGSKA (reference sequence). In DNA, the CDR3 is TGCAGTGCCGGACTAGCGGGAGTCGAGACCCAGTACTTC. This encodes CSAGLAGVETQYF.

The V call is TRBV5-1, the J call TRBJ1-1; TRBD1 is a possible D gene (5 bases). Trimming took 0 bases from V and 8 from J, leaving 11 bases between them. Germline V lookup: CDR1 SGHRS, CDR2 YFSETQ. This CDR3 spans 13 amino acids. CDR3 residues: CASSLDGAPEAFF. The CDR3 coding sequence is TGCGCCAGCAGCTTGGATGGGGCGCCCGAAGCTTTCTTT.

The table lists this clonotype with many counts. This chain joins TRBV28 and TRBJ1-5, with TRBD1 as a possible D gene (6 bases). This CDR3 is 16 amino acids long. In germline, CDR1 is MDHEN, CDR2 SYDVKM. Trimming shortened V by 7 bases and J by 2 bases, and 18 bases separated the two germline ends. CDR3 coding DNA: TGTGCCAGCACCCTAGGTGGGGCAGGGGGCAATCAGCCCCAGCATTTT. It yields the protein CASTLGGAGGNQPQHF.

The gene calls are TRBV11-2 and TRBJ2-2, with D hard to call. Trimming removed 0 bases from V and 1 base from J, with 15 bases in between. Germline-derived CDR1 and CDR2 are SGHAT and FQNNGV. The CDR3 is 18 residues long. The CDR3 sequence: CASSLELIWTENTGELFF. In DNA, the CDR3 is TGTGCCAGCAGCTTAGAATTGATTTGGACGGAGAACACCGGGGAGCTGTTTTTT.

This clonotype was detected only a few times. The gene calls are TRBV7-2 and TRBJ1-6, with D perhaps TRBD1 (6 bases). The CDR3 runs 16 residues. In germline, CDR1 is SGHTA, CDR2 FQGNSA. Between the trimmed V and J ends, which lost 5 bases and 8 bases, there was a span of 19 bases. The CDR3 is CASSPWWDNWHSPLHF. The CDR3 DNA reads as TGTGCCAGCAGCCCTTGGTGGGACAACTGGCATTCACCCCTCCACTTT.

Worth noting for this clonotype: This CDR3 fails to terminate in the conserved phenylalanine or tryptophan, so it likely reflects a read error. The chain is built from TRBV7-2 and TRBJ1-1; TRBD1 agrees at 12 bases. The CDR3 extends over 13 amino acids. V shed 5 bases and J 10 bases; nucleotides not matched to a gene: 5. From germline, CDR1 is SGHTA and CDR2 FQGNSA. The CDR3 region is CASSPGQGALAFS. DNA for the CDR3: TGTGCCAGCAGCCCGGGACAGGGGGCGTTAGCTTTCTCT.

This clonotype came up many times. The rearrangement joins TRBV2 to TRBJ2-2; D possibly corresponds to TRBD1 (6 bases). There are 15 residues in the CDR3. Germline CDR1 reads SNHLY; CDR2 reads FYNNEI. Trimming left V 3 bases short and J 7 bases short, with 15 bases between. The chain's CDR3 is CASSDRSARGGELFF. CDR3 DNA sequence: TGTGCCAGCAGTGATAGGTCGGCCAGGGGCGGGGAGCTGTTTTTT.

This clonotype was counted at least ten times. This chain uses TRBV25-1 with TRBJ2-7; D tentatively fits TRBD1 or TRBD2 (8 bases each). This CDR3 has 20 amino acids. V lost 3 bases and J lost 2, with 29 bases in between. Per germline, CDR1 MGHDK and CDR2 SYGVNS. Written as DNA, the CDR3 is TGTGCCAGCAGTGACCTCGGGGGGGCCGGTGGACAGGGTCGGACCTACGAGCAGTACTTC. This translates into CASSDLGGAGGQGRTYEQYF.

This chain joins TRBV28 and TRBJ2-1, with D possibly matching TRBD2 (7 bases). This CDR3 has 15 amino acids. V lost 10 bases and J 9 bases, leaving 25 bases between the germline ends. Germline CDR1 and CDR2: MDHEN and SYDVKM. CDR3 in DNA: TGTGCCATCACCATAGGGGGGAGCGGGGTGACTGAGCAGTTCTTC. Translating gives CAITIGGSGVTEQFF.

This clonotype has at least ten counts. The chain joins TRBV7-2 to TRBJ2-6, with 12 bases fitting TRBD1. The CDR3 is 17 residues long. Germline CDR1 SGHTA, CDR2 FQGNSA. The V gene end was trimmed by 5 bases and the J gene end by 2 bases; junction bases not matched to a gene: 4. The CDR3 sequence is CASSVGTGGPGANVLTF. Written as DNA, the CDR3 is TGTGCCAGCAGCGTCGGGACAGGGGGCCCTGGGGCCAACGTCCTGACTTTC.

To note about this clonotype: The junction does not match germline at one end; this may be a read error. This chain connects TRBV7-2 to TRBJ2-5; D not certain. The CDR3 length is 14 residues. The germline gives CDR1 SGHTA, CDR2 FQGNSA. In DNA form, the CDR3 reads TGTGCCCGCAGCTTAGCCACAGCGCTGGAGACCCAGTACTTC. Amino acid sequence: CARSLATALETQYF.

The table lists this clonotype with many counts. This rearrangement joins TRBV10-3 to TRBJ1-5; D remains unclear. Germline CDR1 and CDR2: ENHRY and SYGVKD. The V end lost 0 bases, the J end lost 0 bases, and 9 bases lay between the germline ends. The CDR3 loop spans 16 amino acids. In nucleotides, the CDR3 is TGTGCCATCAGTGAGTCGAGGGATGGTAGCAATCAGCCCCAGCATTTT. This encodes CAISESRDGSNQPQHF.

This clonotype was detected many times. The chain couples TRBV28 to TRBJ1-5; D perhaps matches TRBD1 (6 bases). Looked up from germline, CDR1 is MDHEN and CDR2 is SYDVKM. The CDR3 is made up of 14 amino acids. Trimming removed 8 bases from V and 2 bases from J, with 13 bases in between. CDR3 nucleotides: TGTGCCAGCGGGCAGAGACAGGGCAATCAGCCCCAGCATTTT. This translates into CASGQRQGNQPQHF.

The CDR3 region has the DNA TGCAGTGCTAGACCCGGACATACTTACGAGCAGTACTTC. Translation gives CSARPGHTYEQYF. The gene calls are TRBV20-1 and TRBJ2-7; TRBD1 is a possible D gene (5 bases). The germline gives CDR1 DFQATT, CDR2 SNEGSKA (reference sequence). Trimming pared 2 bases from V and 4 bases from J, leaving 12 bases between. This CDR3 is built from 13 residues.

This clonotype occurred many times. The chain recombines TRBV6-6 with TRBJ2-7; perhaps D is TRBD1 or TRBD2 (5 bases each). The CDR3 has 19 amino acids. Germline assignment: CDR1 MNHNY and CDR2 SVGAGI (reference sequence). Trimming removed 0 bases at V and 1 base at J, with 22 bases between. The CDR3 DNA reads TGTGCCAGCAGTTACTCGAGGGTACTGGGACCAGGGACGTCCTACGAGCAGTACTTC. It is translated as CASSYSRVLGPGTSYEQYF.

This chain links TRBV14 with TRBJ1-1; D is undetermined. The CDR3 is 14 residues long. From germline, CDR1 is SGHDN and CDR2 FVKESK. V gave up 3 bases and J gave up 0 bases, with 8 bases separating them. The CDR3 protein is CASSQTTLNTEAFF. CDR3 coding DNA: TGTGCCAGCAGCCAGACGACTCTGAACACTGAAGCTTTCTTT.

This clonotype was seen repeatedly, ten times or more. The gene calls are TRBV12-3 or TRBV12-4 and TRBJ1-1, with D uncertain. The length of the CDR3 is 12 residues. Trimming took off 5 bases at V and 1 base at J, with 5 bases between the two ends. CDR3 DNA sequence: TGTGCCAGCAGTCTCCAGAACACTGAAGCTTTCTTT. It codes for CASSLQNTEAFF.

This clonotype was detected many times. The chain has TRBV10-3 and TRBJ1-5, with D tentatively TRBD1 (6 bases). The CDR3 is 16 amino acids. V lost 0 bases, J lost 7 bases, and 16 bases lay in between. The germline CDR1 and CDR2 sequences are ENHRY and SYGVKD. CDR3 sequence (DNA): TGTGCCATCAGTGAGTCGAGAACAGGGCTAGGGCAGCCCCAGCATTTT. This codes for CAISESRTGLGQPQHF.